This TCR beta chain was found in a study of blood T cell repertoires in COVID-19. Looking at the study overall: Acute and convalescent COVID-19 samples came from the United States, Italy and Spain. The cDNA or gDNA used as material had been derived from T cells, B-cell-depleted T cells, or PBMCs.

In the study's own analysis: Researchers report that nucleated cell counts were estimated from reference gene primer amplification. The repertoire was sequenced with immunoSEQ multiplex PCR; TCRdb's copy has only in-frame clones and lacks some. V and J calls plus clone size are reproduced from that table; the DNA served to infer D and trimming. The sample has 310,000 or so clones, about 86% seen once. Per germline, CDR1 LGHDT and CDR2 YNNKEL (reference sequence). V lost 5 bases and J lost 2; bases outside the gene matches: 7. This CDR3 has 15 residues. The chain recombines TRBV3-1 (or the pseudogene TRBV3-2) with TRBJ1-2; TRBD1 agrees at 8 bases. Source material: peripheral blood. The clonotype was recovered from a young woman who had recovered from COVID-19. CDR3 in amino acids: CASSFRQGNNYGYTF. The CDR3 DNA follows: TGTGCCAGCAGCTTTCGACAGGGGAACAACTATGGCTACACCTTC.